This is a list of T cell receptor beta chains from one sample in a study of T-cell memory formation after mild COVID-19. TCRdb analysed the 5' RACE reads with MiXCR anew, one entry per CDR3 protein. The table has 45,000 to 50,000 distinct CDR3 sequences, approximately 7.6% seen once. The source material was PBMCs or a T cell subset sorted from them (not recorded which). The origin of the receptors is a man aged 18 to 30 who had mild COVID-19 (a few samples of this study predate the infection). Cell type and time point are not known. CDR3s include the opening cysteine and the closing phenylalanine or tryptophan. Fields, in order: clone size, D gene, V gene, J gene, CDR3 DNA, CDR3 protein. D genes are given only for firm matches. Clone size, where shown, is once, few, many, or a class for clones that have expanded.

>-|TRBD1|TRBV7-2|TRBJ1-5
TGTGCCAGCAGCCCGGGACAGGGGAGCAATCAGCCCCAGCATTTT
CASSPGQGSNQPQHF
>few|TRBD1|TRBV4-2|TRBJ2-7
TGTGCCAGCAGCCAAGTTTTAACAGGGGCCGAGCAGTACTTC
CASSQVLTGAEQYF
>-|-|TRBV7-9|TRBJ1-1
TGTGCCAGCAGCTTAGGAGCAGTCACTGAAGCTTTCTTT
CASSLGAVTEAFF
>many|-|TRBV6-2/TRBV6-3|TRBJ2-1
TGTGCCAGCAGACGGGACGGGAGCAATGAGCAGTTCTTC
CASRRDGSNEQFF
>-|-|TRBV5-1|TRBJ2-6
TGCGCCAGCAGCTTGAGTTTGGGATCAGGGGCCAACGTCCTGACTTTC
CASSLSLGSGANVLTF
>-|TRBD1|TRBV7-2|TRBJ1-1
TGTGCCAGCAGCTTCCGGGACAGGAACACTGAAGCTTTCTTT
CASSFRDRNTEAFF
>few|-|TRBV5-1|TRBJ2-5
TGCGCCAGCAGCTACACAGCGGGCCAAGAGACCCAGTACTTC
CASSYTAGQETQYF
>few|-|TRBV10-3|TRBJ1-3
TGTGCCATCAGTGAGGCCCCTTTTTCTGGAAACACCATATATTTT
CAISEAPFSGNTIYF
>-|TRBD1|TRBV12-3/TRBV12-4|TRBJ1-2
TGTGCCAGCAGTTTAAATGACAGGGTGGAGGGCTACACCTTC
CASSLNDRVEGYTF
>medium-sized|-|TRBV4-3|TRBJ1-2
TGCGCCAGCAGCCAAGAACGGTGGACCTATGGCTACACCTTC
CASSQERWTYGYTF
>-|-|TRBV29-1|TRBJ2-5
TGCAGCACCCACCGGAGTTTCCAAGAGACCCAGTACTTC
CSTHRSFQETQYF
>few|TRBD2|TRBV28|TRBJ2-3
TGTGCCAGCAGTTTATGGACTAGCGGGGGGCGTTATACGCAGTATTTT
CASSLWTSGGRYTQYF
>-|-|TRBV3-1|TRBJ1-2
TGTGCCAGCAGCCAGGGGGGAGGCGGAGGCTACACCTTC
CASSQGGGGGYTF
>many|-|TRBV12-3/TRBV12-4|TRBJ1-3
TGTGCCAGCAGTGAGTTTGACATCAGCTCTGGAAACACCATATATTTT
CASSEFDISSGNTIYF
>many|-|TRBV5-1|TRBJ2-1
TGCGCCAGCAGCCCGGGCCCGGGAAATGAGCAGTTCTTC
CASSPGPGNEQFF
>few|-|TRBV28|TRBJ1-6
TGTGCCAGCTTCCCAGGCATAAATTCACCCCTCCACTTT
CASFPGINSPLHF
>few|-|TRBV25-1|TRBJ2-5
TGTGCCAGAACGGGAGACCACCAAGAGACCCAGTACTTC
CARTGDHQETQYF
>few|TRBD2|TRBV20-1|TRBJ2-1
TGCAGTGCTAGTAAGGTAGCGGGGGCCTATAACAATGAGCAGTTCTTC
CSASKVAGAYNNEQFF
>many|-|TRBV5-1|TRBJ2-1
TGCGCCAGCAGCTCAGCCACGGTGGTGGATGAGCAGTTCTTC
CASSSATVVDEQFF
>medium-sized|-|TRBV7-9|TRBJ2-3
TGTGCCAGCAGCTTAATGGGGGGCACAGATACGCAGTATTTT
CASSLMGGTDTQYF
>many|-|TRBV14|TRBJ2-7
TGTGCCAGCAGCCGAGATGCCTACGAGCAGTACTTC
CASSRDAYEQYF
>-|TRBD1|TRBV5-5|TRBJ1-5
TGTGCCAGCAGCTTTGAGTCCGGGACAGCCCAGCATTTT
CASSFESGTAQHF
>few|-|TRBV14|TRBJ1-2
TGTGCCAGCAGCCAAGAGTTCATGGCAGTTCAGGGGTACACCTTC
CASSQEFMAVQGYTF
>-|-|TRBV12-3/TRBV12-4|TRBJ1-2
TGTGCCAGCAGTTTTAGTGTGGACTATGGCTACACCTTC
CASSFSVDYGYTF
>-|-|TRBV4-1|TRBJ2-3
TGCGCCAGCAGCCAAGTCACCCGGGGCAGGGAAGGAGGTACGCAGTATTTT
CASSQVTRGREGGTQYF
>-|-|TRBV7-9|TRBJ2-7
TGTGCCAGCAGCTTCTCTGGATACGAGCAGTACTTC
CASSFSGYEQYF
>few|-|TRBV2|TRBJ2-3
TGTGCCAACGTACTAGGCGGGGGCACAGATACGCAGTATTTT
CANVLGGGTDTQYF
>many|-|TRBV3-1|TRBJ2-3
TGTGCCAGCAGCCAAAACCTACAAGATACGCAGTATTTT
CASSQNLQDTQYF
>many|TRBD2|TRBV5-1|TRBJ2-2
TGCGCCAGCAGCTTCTCGGGGGGAAACACCGGGGAGCTGTTTTTT
CASSFSGGNTGELFF
>-|TRBD1|TRBV12-3/TRBV12-4|TRBJ2-7
TGTGCCAGTAGCCCAACAGGGGGCGGAATCTACGAGCAGTACTTC
CASSPTGGGIYEQYF
>many|-|TRBV12-3/TRBV12-4|TRBJ2-1
TGTGCCAGCAGTTTAGGCCCCGTCAATGAGCAGTTCTTC
CASSLGPVNEQFF
>many|TRBD1|TRBV7-2|TRBJ2-1
TGTGCCAGCAGCTCCCCAACAGGGGGCTTGTCCTACAATGAGCAGTTCTTC
CASSSPTGGLSYNEQFF
>few|TRBD2|TRBV29-1|TRBJ2-3
TGCAGCGTTGAAGCGGGGGGGAGTGCTAGCACAGATACGCAGTATTTT
CSVEAGGSASTDTQYF
>few|TRBD1|TRBV6-5|TRBJ2-3
TGTGCCAGCAATATCGGGGGACAGGGCCCAGATACGCAGTATTTT
CASNIGGQGPDTQYF
>few|-|TRBV7-9|TRBJ2-3
TGTGCCAGCAGTTCACGGGGGATTCACACAGATACGCAGTATTTT
CASSSRGIHTDTQYF
>-|TRBD1|TRBV24-1|TRBJ2-1
TGTGCCACCAGTGATTGGGTTTCAGGGGGACGGTACAATGAGCAGTTCTTC
CATSDWVSGGRYNEQFF
>many|TRBD1|TRBV6-6|TRBJ2-7
TGTGCCAGCAGTTTGGGACAGGGAGCCTACGAGCAGTACTTC
CASSLGQGAYEQYF
>-|TRBD1|TRBV5-1|TRBJ1-1
TGCGCCAGCAGCTTGGCCCGGGACAGGGGGCTCACTGAAGCTTTCTTT
CASSLARDRGLTEAFF
>few|TRBD2|TRBV2|TRBJ2-3
TGTGCCAGCGGCGCCAGCGGGGGGGCCGTGGGTACGCAGTATTTT
CASGASGGAVGTQYF
>few|-|TRBV28|TRBJ1-1
TGTGACAGCAGCCGGTCATTGAACACTGAAGCTTTCTTT
CDSSRSLNTEAFF
>-|TRBD2|TRBV2|TRBJ2-1
TGTGCCAGCAGTGACCAGCGGGGCCCCTACAATGAGCAGTTCTTC
CASSDQRGPYNEQFF
>many|-|TRBV4-2|TRBJ2-3
TGTGCCAGCAGCCAAGATAGCCTAGCAGGAGATACGCAGTATTTT
CASSQDSLAGDTQYF
>-|-|TRBV4-3|TRBJ2-2
TGCGCCAGCAGCCAAGAACCCGGGGAATACGGCGGGGAGCTGTTTTTT
CASSQEPGEYGGELFF
>many|-|TRBV9|TRBJ2-4
TGTGCCAGCAGCGTAGTTCCGGCGAAAAACATTCAGTACTTC
CASSVVPAKNIQYF
>-|TRBD1|TRBV20-1|TRBJ1-2
TGCAGTGCTCCGGACAGGGGGCGAAGGATCCGAGGCTACACCTTC
CSAPDRGRRIRGYTF
>few|TRBD1|TRBV7-9|TRBJ1-3
TGTGCCAGCAGCTTTACAGGGGCTGGAAACACCATATATTTT
CASSFTGAGNTIYF
>few|-|TRBV23-1|TRBJ1-5
TGCGCCAGCAGAAACCAGCCCCAGCATTTT
CASRNQPQHF